The entry below gives a single TCR beta chain sequence along with its context. The study drew participants aged about 18 to 90 years from roughly 25 US areas. Recovered participants had two consecutive negative NP/OP PCR tests, healthcare professional clearance, or symptom resolution. Sequencing used immunoSEQ multiplex PCR; TCRdb keeps in-frame clones, though not all of them. The sample contains fewer than 300,000 clones, approximately 85% of which appear only once. This record comes from a study of blood T cell repertoires in COVID-19. The CDR3 is 17 amino acids. Unmatched junction bases numbered 8, after V lost 0 bases and J lost 6 bases. From germline, CDR1 is SGHKS and CDR2 YYEKEE (reference sequence).

This rearrangement joins TRBV5-5 to TRBJ2-3; TRBD2 agrees at 12 bases. Source material: PBMCs or T cells enriched from blood (not recorded which). The receptor comes from a woman in her twenties or thirties who had recovered from COVID-19. The CDR3 coding sequence is TGTGCCAGCAGCTTGGCAGGACTAGCGGGAACGAGGGATACGCAGTATTTT. This translates into CASSLAGLAGTRDTQYF.